This is a list of T cell receptor beta chains from one sample in a study of beta chain features in type 1 diabetes. Using immunoSEQ multiplex PCR, the repertoire was profiled, and TCRdb retains in-frame clones only, with some absent. Among 970,000 or so clones listed, around a sixth were seen once. The sample consisted of naive CD4+ T cells from blood. These receptors all stem from a woman younger than 30 in good health. CDR3s include the opening cysteine and the closing phenylalanine or tryptophan. Each record gives: CDR3 DNA, CDR3 protein, clone size, V gene, D gene, J gene. A D gene is named only where the DNA matches it firmly. The size of a clone is reported for some rows only, either as once, few or many, or as a class for expanded clones.

cdr3_nt: TGTGCCATCAGTGGGGGGACAGGGTGGGACGAGCAGTACTTC
cdr3_aa: CAISGGTGWDEQYF
clone_size: -
v_call: TRBV10-3
d_call: TRBD1
j_call: TRBJ2-7

cdr3_nt: TGTGCCAGCAGTGAAGCCGTCTATTCCAGGGGCCAGTATAGCAATCAGCCCCAGCATTTT
cdr3_aa: CASSEAVYSRGQYSNQPQHF
clone_size: few
v_call: TRBV2
d_call: -
j_call: TRBJ1-5

cdr3_nt: TGTGCCAGCAGCAGGACAGTCCCCCCATACGAGCAGTACTTC
cdr3_aa: CASSRTVPPYEQYF
clone_size: -
v_call: TRBV7-6
d_call: -
j_call: TRBJ2-7

cdr3_nt: TGCGCCAGCAGCCAAGATTTCGGGCAGGGGGCTGGTGAGACCCAGTACTTC
cdr3_aa: CASSQDFGQGAGETQYF
clone_size: -
v_call: TRBV11-2
d_call: TRBD1
j_call: TRBJ2-5

cdr3_nt: TGTGCCAGCAGTGATCCGAGCGGAAAACTGTTTTTT
cdr3_aa: CASSDPSGKLFF
clone_size: -
v_call: TRBV25-1
d_call: -
j_call: TRBJ1-4

cdr3_nt: TGTGCCAGCAGCCCCTGGTCCACCGGGGAGCTGTTTTTT
cdr3_aa: CASSPWSTGELFF
clone_size: -
v_call: TRBV4-2
d_call: -
j_call: TRBJ2-2

cdr3_nt: TGTGCCAGCAGCTTGCTAGGTCCCGGGGGGCTCGAGCAGTTCTTC
cdr3_aa: CASSLLGPGGLEQFF
clone_size: -
v_call: TRBV7-2
d_call: -
j_call: TRBJ2-1

cdr3_nt: TGTGCCAGCAGCCTCAGGACTAGCGGGAGGTACGACTCCTACAATGAGCAGTTCTTC
cdr3_aa: CASSLRTSGRYDSYNEQFF
clone_size: few
v_call: TRBV11-2
d_call: TRBD2
j_call: TRBJ2-1

cdr3_nt: TGTGCCAGCAGCTTTGTGGTGCAGGGATCCCAAGAGACCCAGTACTTC
cdr3_aa: CASSFVVQGSQETQYF
clone_size: -
v_call: TRBV11-2
d_call: -
j_call: TRBJ2-5

cdr3_nt: TGTGCCAGCACCCCCCGGGCTGGGAACACCGGGGAGCTGTTTTTT
cdr3_aa: CASTPRAGNTGELFF
clone_size: -
v_call: TRBV11-2
d_call: -
j_call: TRBJ2-2

cdr3_nt: TGTGCTAGCAGCTTAGATGCGGGAGTTGGAAATGAGCAGTTCTTC
cdr3_aa: CASSLDAGVGNEQFF
clone_size: -
v_call: TRBV7-7
d_call: TRBD2
j_call: TRBJ2-1

cdr3_nt: TGTGCCAGCAGTCCCTCCGGGCTACCGGCCTACGAGCAGTACTTC
cdr3_aa: CASSPSGLPAYEQYF
clone_size: few
v_call: TRBV28
d_call: -
j_call: TRBJ2-7

cdr3_nt: TGTGCCATCAGTGAGATAGGGCAGGGTAGGAACACTGAAGCTTTCTTT
cdr3_aa: CAISEIGQGRNTEAFF
clone_size: few
v_call: TRBV10-3
d_call: -
j_call: TRBJ1-1

cdr3_nt: TGTGCCAGCATCGGAGGGGTCCGGGTTGGCTACACCTTC
cdr3_aa: CASIGGVRVGYTF
clone_size: -
v_call: TRBV28
d_call: -
j_call: TRBJ1-2

cdr3_nt: TGCGCCAGCAGCTTGTTGGGCAACCAAGAGACCCAGTACTTC
cdr3_aa: CASSLLGNQETQYF
clone_size: -
v_call: TRBV5-1
d_call: -
j_call: TRBJ2-5

cdr3_nt: TGCGCCAGCAGCCAACTACGGCAAAGGGAGCAGTTCTTC
cdr3_aa: CASSQLRQREQFF
clone_size: -
v_call: TRBV4-3
d_call: -
j_call: TRBJ2-1

cdr3_nt: TGTGCCAGCAGCTCCCAGACTAGCAATGAGCAGTTCTTC
cdr3_aa: CASSSQTSNEQFF
clone_size: -
v_call: TRBV7-3
d_call: -
j_call: TRBJ2-1

cdr3_nt: TGTGCCAGCAGCCTTGGGTCTAACTATGGCTACACCTTC
cdr3_aa: CASSLGSNYGYTF
clone_size: -
v_call: TRBV5-5
d_call: -
j_call: TRBJ1-2

cdr3_nt: TGCGCCAGCAGCTTTCTGGCGGGAGGGCCGGGGGAGACCCAGTACTTC
cdr3_aa: CASSFLAGGPGETQYF
clone_size: few
v_call: TRBV5-1
d_call: TRBD2
j_call: TRBJ2-5

cdr3_nt: TGTGCCAGCAGTTACTCTAGCGAGCATACGCAGTATTTT
cdr3_aa: CASSYSSEHTQYF
clone_size: few
v_call: TRBV6-5
d_call: -
j_call: TRBJ2-3

cdr3_nt: TGTGCCAGCTCACCACCGGGACTAGAGGTGGATGAGCAGTTCTTC
cdr3_aa: CASSPPGLEVDEQFF
clone_size: -
v_call: TRBV18
d_call: TRBD2
j_call: TRBJ2-1

cdr3_nt: TGCAGCGTTCGGGAGGGCCAGTACTTC
cdr3_aa: CSVREGQYF
clone_size: few
v_call: TRBV29-1
d_call: TRBD2
j_call: TRBJ2-5

cdr3_nt: TGTGCCAGCAGCTTAGCCGGGACAGGGGAGTCTTATTCCCAGTACTTC
cdr3_aa: CASSLAGTGESYSQYF
clone_size: -
v_call: TRBV7-2
d_call: TRBD1
j_call: TRBJ2-5

cdr3_nt: TGTGCCAGCTCATACCCGGGACAGGGTAATGAAAAACTGTTTTTT
cdr3_aa: CASSYPGQGNEKLFF
clone_size: -
v_call: TRBV18
d_call: TRBD1
j_call: TRBJ1-4

cdr3_nt: TGTGCCATCAGGGCCCTGGGGACCGGGGAGCTGTTTTTT
cdr3_aa: CAIRALGTGELFF
clone_size: -
v_call: TRBV10-3
d_call: -
j_call: TRBJ2-2

cdr3_nt: TGTGCCAGCAGCCCCCGGGGTACCTCCTACGAGCAGTACTTC
cdr3_aa: CASSPRGTSYEQYF
clone_size: -
v_call: TRBV9
d_call: -
j_call: TRBJ2-7

cdr3_nt: TGTGCCAGTAGTCGCGACCAAGAGACCCAGTACTTC
cdr3_aa: CASSRDQETQYF
clone_size: few
v_call: TRBV19
d_call: -
j_call: TRBJ2-5

cdr3_nt: TGTGCCAGCAGTTTGGTATCGGACAGGGGGCGAGGTGGCTACACCTTC
cdr3_aa: CASSLVSDRGRGGYTF
clone_size: few
v_call: TRBV27
d_call: TRBD1
j_call: TRBJ1-2

cdr3_nt: TGCGCCAGCAGCTTGGGGGCAGGGAGGCTGGAGGGGAATGAGCAGTTCTTC
cdr3_aa: CASSLGAGRLEGNEQFF
clone_size: few
v_call: TRBV5-1
d_call: -
j_call: TRBJ2-1

cdr3_nt: TGTGCCAGCAGTCTTTTAGCGGGCCTCGGCCAAGAGACCCAGTACTTC
cdr3_aa: CASSLLAGLGQETQYF
clone_size: few
v_call: TRBV28
d_call: TRBD2
j_call: TRBJ2-5

cdr3_nt: TGTGCCAGCAGCTTCGACACAGATACGCAGTATTTT
cdr3_aa: CASSFDTDTQYF
clone_size: few
v_call: TRBV5-4
d_call: -
j_call: TRBJ2-3

cdr3_nt: TGTGCCAGCAGGCTCGGGGTGGCTAGCGGGAGTAATGAGCAGTTCTTC
cdr3_aa: CASRLGVASGSNEQFF
clone_size: -
v_call: TRBV7-9
d_call: TRBD2
j_call: TRBJ2-1

cdr3_nt: TGTGCCAGCAGTGAAGAGGGGAATGAGCAGTTCTTC
cdr3_aa: CASSEEGNEQFF
clone_size: few
v_call: TRBV2
d_call: -
j_call: TRBJ2-1

cdr3_nt: TGTGCCAGCAGCTTGGGGGACTACCAAGAGACCCAGTACTTC
cdr3_aa: CASSLGDYQETQYF
clone_size: -
v_call: TRBV5-4
d_call: -
j_call: TRBJ2-5

cdr3_nt: TGTGCCAGCAGAAGACAGAGCTCCTACGAGCAGTACTTC
cdr3_aa: CASRRQSSYEQYF
clone_size: few
v_call: TRBV28
d_call: -
j_call: TRBJ2-7

cdr3_nt: TGTGCCAGCAGCTTAAGGGGAACAACTAATGAAAAACTGTTTTTT
cdr3_aa: CASSLRGTTNEKLFF
clone_size: many
v_call: TRBV7-9
d_call: -
j_call: TRBJ1-4

cdr3_nt: TGTGCCACCAGCAGAGCAAAGTGGACAGCTCAAGAGACCCAGTACTTC
cdr3_aa: CATSRAKWTAQETQYF
clone_size: -
v_call: TRBV15
d_call: -
j_call: TRBJ2-5

cdr3_nt: TGTGCCAGCAGTGAAACGGGGACTAGCGGGAGGAAAACCCAGTACTTC
cdr3_aa: CASSETGTSGRKTQYF
clone_size: few
v_call: TRBV2
d_call: TRBD2
j_call: TRBJ2-5

cdr3_nt: TGTGCCAGCAGCTCCGTCAGCGGGAGCTCCTACAATGAGCAGTTCTTC
cdr3_aa: CASSSVSGSSYNEQFF
clone_size: -
v_call: TRBV7-9
d_call: TRBD2
j_call: TRBJ2-1

cdr3_nt: TGCGCCAGCAGCTTGGTATCGGGATTTGGATATGGCTACACCTTC
cdr3_aa: CASSLVSGFGYGYTF
clone_size: -
v_call: TRBV5-1
d_call: -
j_call: TRBJ1-2

cdr3_nt: TGTGCCAGCTCGCTAGAGGAGGAGACGCAGTATTTT
cdr3_aa: CASSLEEETQYF
clone_size: -
v_call: TRBV18
d_call: -
j_call: TRBJ2-3

cdr3_nt: TGTGCCAGCAGTTCAGGAGGGGGCGTGGACATTCAGTACTTC
cdr3_aa: CASSSGGGVDIQYF
clone_size: -
v_call: TRBV28
d_call: -
j_call: TRBJ2-4

cdr3_nt: TGTGCCAGCTCTGAAGTAAAAGAGACCCAGTACTTC
cdr3_aa: CASSEVKETQYF
clone_size: few
v_call: TRBV18
d_call: -
j_call: TRBJ2-5

cdr3_nt: TGTGCCAGCAGTCTCGTCGCCCCGAGCAATCAGCCCCAGCATTTT
cdr3_aa: CASSLVAPSNQPQHF
clone_size: few
v_call: TRBV28
d_call: -
j_call: TRBJ1-5

cdr3_nt: TGCAGCGCTTACCGGGATTCCTACGAGCAGTACTTC
cdr3_aa: CSAYRDSYEQYF
clone_size: few
v_call: TRBV29-1
d_call: -
j_call: TRBJ2-7

cdr3_nt: TGTGCCAGCAGCAATGATATCGCAGAGACCCAGTACTTC
cdr3_aa: CASSNDIAETQYF
clone_size: -
v_call: TRBV7-9
d_call: -
j_call: TRBJ2-5

cdr3_nt: TGTGCCAGCAGCCGTTGGGACGGGGTCTCCTACGAGCAGTACTTC
cdr3_aa: CASSRWDGVSYEQYF
clone_size: -
v_call: TRBV7-9
d_call: -
j_call: TRBJ2-7

cdr3_nt: TGTGCCACCAAGAGATCCGTAAGCTCCGGGGAGCTGTTTTTT
cdr3_aa: CATKRSVSSGELFF
clone_size: few
v_call: TRBV14
d_call: -
j_call: TRBJ2-2

cdr3_nt: TGCGCCAGCAGCCAAGAATGGGGCCTAGCGGACACCGGGGAGCTGTTTTTT
cdr3_aa: CASSQEWGLADTGELFF
clone_size: -
v_call: TRBV4-1
d_call: TRBD2
j_call: TRBJ2-2

cdr3_nt: TGTGCCAGCTCACCACCAGTACACCAAGAGACCCAGTACTTC
cdr3_aa: CASSPPVHQETQYF
clone_size: -
v_call: TRBV18
d_call: -
j_call: TRBJ2-5

cdr3_nt: TGTGCCAGCAGTTTAATGGCGGGAGGGCCCCCCTACGAGCAGTACTTC
cdr3_aa: CASSLMAGGPPYEQYF
clone_size: -
v_call: TRBV28
d_call: TRBD2
j_call: TRBJ2-7

cdr3_nt: TGCAGGGCCCGGGACAACTACGAGCAGTACTTC
cdr3_aa: CRARDNYEQYF
clone_size: few
v_call: TRBV20-1
d_call: -
j_call: TRBJ2-7

cdr3_nt: TGTGCCAGCAGCCAATTGGCCCCCTTGGAGAACACTGAAGCTTTCTTT
cdr3_aa: CASSQLAPLENTEAFF
clone_size: -
v_call: TRBV14
d_call: -
j_call: TRBJ1-1

cdr3_nt: TGTGCTAGCAGCTTGAAGGATTACAATGAGCAGTTCTTC
cdr3_aa: CASSLKDYNEQFF
clone_size: -
v_call: TRBV7-7
d_call: -
j_call: TRBJ2-1

cdr3_nt: TGCGCCAGCAGCCACCTCCGGGGACTCCTCCCCGGGGAGCTGTTTTTT
cdr3_aa: CASSHLRGLLPGELFF
clone_size: few
v_call: TRBV4-3
d_call: -
j_call: TRBJ2-2

cdr3_nt: TGTGCCAGCAGATCACAGGGGGCCTCCGAGCAGTACTTC
cdr3_aa: CASRSQGASEQYF
clone_size: -
v_call: TRBV25-1
d_call: TRBD1
j_call: TRBJ2-7

cdr3_nt: TGTGCCAGCAGTTTCTTCGGGACAGCCATGTGGCAGTACTTC
cdr3_aa: CASSFFGTAMWQYF
clone_size: -
v_call: TRBV28
d_call: TRBD1
j_call: TRBJ2-7

cdr3_nt: TGTGCCAGCTCACCCGCGGGAGAGTATGAGACCCAGTACTTC
cdr3_aa: CASSPAGEYETQYF
clone_size: -
v_call: TRBV18
d_call: TRBD2
j_call: TRBJ2-5

cdr3_nt: TGTGCCAGCCGCACAGGGGGCGTCTACAATGAGCAGTTCTTC
cdr3_aa: CASRTGGVYNEQFF
clone_size: -
v_call: TRBV6-6
d_call: TRBD1
j_call: TRBJ2-1

cdr3_nt: TGCGCCAGCAGCTCACCTGGAGGAGGGTACACGGGCAGCATGAACACTGAAGCTTTCTTT
cdr3_aa: CASSSPGGGYTGSMNTEAFF
clone_size: few
v_call: TRBV5-1
d_call: -
j_call: TRBJ1-1